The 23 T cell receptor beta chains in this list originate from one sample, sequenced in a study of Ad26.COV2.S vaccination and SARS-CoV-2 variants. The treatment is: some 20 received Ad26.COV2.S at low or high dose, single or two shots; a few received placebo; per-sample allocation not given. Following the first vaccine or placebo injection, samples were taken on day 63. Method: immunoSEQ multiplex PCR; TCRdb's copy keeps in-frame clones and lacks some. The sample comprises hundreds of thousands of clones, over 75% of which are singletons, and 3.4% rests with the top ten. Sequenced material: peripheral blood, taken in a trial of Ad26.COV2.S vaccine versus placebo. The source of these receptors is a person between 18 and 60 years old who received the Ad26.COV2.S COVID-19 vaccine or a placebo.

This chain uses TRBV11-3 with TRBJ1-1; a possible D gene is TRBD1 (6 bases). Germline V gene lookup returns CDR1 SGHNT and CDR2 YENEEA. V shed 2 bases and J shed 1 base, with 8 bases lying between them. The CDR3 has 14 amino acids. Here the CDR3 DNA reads TGTGCCAGCAGCTTATCGGGGGCGAACACTGAAGCTTTCTTT. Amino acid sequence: CASSLSGANTEAFF.

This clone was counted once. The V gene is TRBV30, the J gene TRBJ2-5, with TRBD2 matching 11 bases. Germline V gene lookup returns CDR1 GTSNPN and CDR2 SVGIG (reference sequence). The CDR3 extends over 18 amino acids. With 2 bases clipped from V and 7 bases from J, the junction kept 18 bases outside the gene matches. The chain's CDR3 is CAWSPWGGASGGTGTQYF. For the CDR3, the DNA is TGTGCCTGGAGTCCCTGGGGTGGCGCTAGCGGGGGGACGGGGACCCAGTACTTC.

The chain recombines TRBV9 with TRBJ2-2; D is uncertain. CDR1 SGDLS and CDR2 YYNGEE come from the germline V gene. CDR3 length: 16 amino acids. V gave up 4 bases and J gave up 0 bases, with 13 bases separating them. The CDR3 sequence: CASSPLLAANTGELFF. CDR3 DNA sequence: TGTGCCAGCAGCCCCCTTTTGGCCGCGAACACCGGGGAGCTGTTTTTT.

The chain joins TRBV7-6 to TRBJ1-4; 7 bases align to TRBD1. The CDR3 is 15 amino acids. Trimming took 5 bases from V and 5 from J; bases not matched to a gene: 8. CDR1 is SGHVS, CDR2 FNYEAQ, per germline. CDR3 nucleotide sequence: TGTGCCAGCAGCGTAATAGGGGGCCGAAATGAAAAACTGTTTTTT. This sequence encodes CASSVIGGRNEKLFF.

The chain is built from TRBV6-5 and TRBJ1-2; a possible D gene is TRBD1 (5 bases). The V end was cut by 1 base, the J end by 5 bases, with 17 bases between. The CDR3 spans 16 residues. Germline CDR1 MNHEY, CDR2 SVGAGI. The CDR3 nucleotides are TGTGCCAGCAGTTACTTCAGGGCTCAGGTTAATTATGGCTACACCTTC. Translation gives CASSYFRAQVNYGYTF.

The CDR3 DNA reads as TGTGCCAGCAGCACAACAGGGGGTAACTATGGCTACACCTTC. It translates to CASSTTGGNYGYTF. V usage is TRBV13 and J usage is TRBJ1-2; 8 bases match TRBD1. J gave up 1 base and V 5 bases, and 3 bases lay outside the gene matches. The CDR3 loop spans 14 amino acids. In germline, CDR1 is PRHDT, CDR2 FYEKMQ (reference sequence).

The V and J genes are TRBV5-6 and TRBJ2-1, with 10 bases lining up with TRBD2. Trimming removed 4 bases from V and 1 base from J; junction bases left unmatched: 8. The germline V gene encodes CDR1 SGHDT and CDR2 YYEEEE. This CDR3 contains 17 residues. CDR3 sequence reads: CASSGYPGLASYNEQFF. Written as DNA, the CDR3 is TGTGCCAGCAGCGGCTACCCGGGACTAGCGTCCTACAATGAGCAGTTCTTC.

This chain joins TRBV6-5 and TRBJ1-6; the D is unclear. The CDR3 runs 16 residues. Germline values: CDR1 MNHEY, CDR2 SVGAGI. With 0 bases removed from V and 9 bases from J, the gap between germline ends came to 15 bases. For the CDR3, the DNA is TGTGCCAGCAGTTACTCCGAGATCGCCTGGGGTTCACCCCTCCACTTT. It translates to CASSYSEIAWGSPLHF.

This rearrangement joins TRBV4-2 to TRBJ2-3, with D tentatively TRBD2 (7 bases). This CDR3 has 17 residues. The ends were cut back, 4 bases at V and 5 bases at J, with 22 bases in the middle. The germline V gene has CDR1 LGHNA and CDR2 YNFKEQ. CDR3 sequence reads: CASSLPPGGGAGDTQYF. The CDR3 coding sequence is TGTGCCAGCAGCCTACCTCCGGGTGGGGGGGCTGGAGATACGCAGTATTTT.

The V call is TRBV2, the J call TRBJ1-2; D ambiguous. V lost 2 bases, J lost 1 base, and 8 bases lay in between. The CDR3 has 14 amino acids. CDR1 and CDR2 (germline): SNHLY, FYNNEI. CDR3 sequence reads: CASSERSLNYGYTF. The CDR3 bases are TGTGCCAGCAGTGAAAGGTCCCTTAACTATGGCTACACCTTC.

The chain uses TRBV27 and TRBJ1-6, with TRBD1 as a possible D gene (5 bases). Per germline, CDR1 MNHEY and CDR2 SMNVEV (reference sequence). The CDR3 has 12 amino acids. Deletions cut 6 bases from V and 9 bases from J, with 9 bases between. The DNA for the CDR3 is TGTGCCAGCAGGTTTGGGGGTTCACCCCTCCACTTT. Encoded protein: CASRFGGSPLHF.

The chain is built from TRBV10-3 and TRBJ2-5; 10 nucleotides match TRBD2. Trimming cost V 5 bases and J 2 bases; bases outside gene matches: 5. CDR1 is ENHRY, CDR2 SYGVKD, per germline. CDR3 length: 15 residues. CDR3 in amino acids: CAISQPSGGQETQYF. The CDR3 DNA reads TGTGCCATCAGTCAACCTAGCGGGGGTCAAGAGACCCAGTACTTC.

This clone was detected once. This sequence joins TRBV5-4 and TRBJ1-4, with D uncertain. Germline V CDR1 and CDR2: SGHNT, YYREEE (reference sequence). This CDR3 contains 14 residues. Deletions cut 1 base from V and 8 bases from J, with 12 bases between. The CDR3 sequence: CASSLPGGGEKLFF. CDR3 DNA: TGTGCCAGCAGCTTGCCCGGAGGTGGCGAAAAACTGTTTTTT.

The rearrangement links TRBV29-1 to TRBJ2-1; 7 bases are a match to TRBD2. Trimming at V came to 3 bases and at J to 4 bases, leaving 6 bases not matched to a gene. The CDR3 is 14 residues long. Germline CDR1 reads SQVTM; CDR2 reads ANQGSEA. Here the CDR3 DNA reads TGCAGCGTTGATGGGGGGGGTATATACAATGAGCAGTTCTTC. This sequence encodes CSVDGGGIYNEQFF.

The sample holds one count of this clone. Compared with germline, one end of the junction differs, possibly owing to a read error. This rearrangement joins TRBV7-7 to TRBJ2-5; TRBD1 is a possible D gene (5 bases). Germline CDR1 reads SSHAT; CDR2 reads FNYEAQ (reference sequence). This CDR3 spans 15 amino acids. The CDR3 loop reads CASSLAKGVKETQYF. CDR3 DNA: TGTGCTAGCAGCTTAGCTAAAGGGGTTAAAGAGACCCAGTACTTC.

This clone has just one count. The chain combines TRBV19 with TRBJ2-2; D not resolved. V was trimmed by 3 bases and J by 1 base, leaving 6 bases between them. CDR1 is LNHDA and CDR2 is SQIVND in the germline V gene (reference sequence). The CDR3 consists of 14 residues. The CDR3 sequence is CASSISRNTGELFF. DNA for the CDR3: TGTGCCAGTAGTATTAGCAGGAACACCGGGGAGCTGTTTTTT.

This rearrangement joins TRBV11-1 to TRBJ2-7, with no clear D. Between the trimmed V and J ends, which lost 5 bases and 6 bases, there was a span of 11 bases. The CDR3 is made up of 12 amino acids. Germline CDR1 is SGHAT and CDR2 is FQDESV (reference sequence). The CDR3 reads CASSPSPLEQYF. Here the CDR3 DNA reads TGTGCCAGCAGCCCCTCCCCCCTCGAGCAGTACTTC.

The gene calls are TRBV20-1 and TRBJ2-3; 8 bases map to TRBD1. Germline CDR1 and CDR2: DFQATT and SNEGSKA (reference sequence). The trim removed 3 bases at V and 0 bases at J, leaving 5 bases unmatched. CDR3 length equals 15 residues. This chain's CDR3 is CSASGTGTSTDTQYF. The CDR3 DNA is TGCAGTGCTAGTGGGACAGGAACTAGCACAGATACGCAGTATTTT.

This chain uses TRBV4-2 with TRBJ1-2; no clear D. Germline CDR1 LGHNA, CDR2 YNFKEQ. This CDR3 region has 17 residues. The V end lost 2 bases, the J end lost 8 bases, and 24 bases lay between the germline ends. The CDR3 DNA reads TGTGCCAGCAGCCAAATAAGTCCCCCGTCAGAGCGAGGGGGCTACACCTTC. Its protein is CASSQISPPSERGGYTF.

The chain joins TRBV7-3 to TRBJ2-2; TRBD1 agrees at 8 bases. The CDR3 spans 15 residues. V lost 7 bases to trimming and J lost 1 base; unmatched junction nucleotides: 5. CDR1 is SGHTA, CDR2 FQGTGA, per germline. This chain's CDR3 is CASTQGQGNTGELFF. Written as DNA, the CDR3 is TGTGCCAGCACCCAAGGACAGGGGAACACCGGGGAGCTGTTTTTT.

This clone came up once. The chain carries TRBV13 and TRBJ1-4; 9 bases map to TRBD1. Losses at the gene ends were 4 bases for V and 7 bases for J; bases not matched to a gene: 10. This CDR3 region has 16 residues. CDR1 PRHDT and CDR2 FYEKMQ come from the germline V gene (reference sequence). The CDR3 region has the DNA TGTGCCAGCAGCTCTTACCCGGCGGGACAGGGTGAAAAACTGTTTTTT. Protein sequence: CASSSYPAGQGEKLFF.

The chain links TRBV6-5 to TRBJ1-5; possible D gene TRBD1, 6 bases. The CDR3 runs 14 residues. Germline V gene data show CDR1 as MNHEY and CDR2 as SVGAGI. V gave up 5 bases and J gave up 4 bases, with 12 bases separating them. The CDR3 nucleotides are TGTGCCAGCAGTACGGGACACGGTAATCAGCCCCAGCATTTT. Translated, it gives CASSTGHGNQPQHF.

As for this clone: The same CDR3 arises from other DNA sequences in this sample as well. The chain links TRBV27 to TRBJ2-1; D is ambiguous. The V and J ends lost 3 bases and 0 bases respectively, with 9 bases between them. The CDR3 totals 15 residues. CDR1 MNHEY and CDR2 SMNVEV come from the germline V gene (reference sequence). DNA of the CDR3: TGTGCCAGCAGTTTGGGTAGGAGCTCCTACAATGAGCAGTTCTTC. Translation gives CASSLGRSSYNEQFF.